This is a list of T cell receptor beta chains from one sample in a study of vaccination and CD4 T cells after COVID-19. No antigen has been assigned to these receptors. One entry per CDR3 protein results from TCRdb running MiXCR on the PCR reads. Among over 15,000 distinct CDR3 sequences listed, about three quarters were seen once. The sample in question was CD4+ T cells from blood, cultured in vitro, obtained after SARS-CoV-2 vaccination. These receptors came from a human donor who received a COVID-19 vaccine. CDR3s include the opening cysteine and the closing phenylalanine or tryptophan. Fields, in order: clone size, J gene, V gene, CDR3 protein. The listing skips clone size in some rows; elsewhere it reads once, few, many or a size class.

abundance: .
j_gene: TRBJ1-6
v_gene: TRBV20-1
CDR3aa: CSARDGGTGGNSPLHF

abundance: .
j_gene: TRBJ2-3
v_gene: TRBV20-1
CDR3aa: CSAPSTVVVDTQYF

abundance: .
j_gene: TRBJ2-7
v_gene: TRBV12-3/TRBV12-4
CDR3aa: CASSPQGDLQYF

abundance: .
j_gene: TRBJ2-7
v_gene: TRBV30
CDR3aa: CAWTGQGPYEQYF

abundance: few
j_gene: TRBJ1-2
v_gene: TRBV12-3/TRBV12-4
CDR3aa: CASSQGYGYTF

abundance: .
j_gene: TRBJ1-5
v_gene: TRBV12-5
CDR3aa: CASGFGGLYQPQHF

abundance: .
j_gene: TRBJ1-1
v_gene: TRBV20-1
CDR3aa: CSAAGDTEAFF

abundance: .
j_gene: TRBJ1-2
v_gene: TRBV9
CDR3aa: CASSANNYGYTF

abundance: .
j_gene: TRBJ1-3
v_gene: TRBV7-8
CDR3aa: CASRLTSSSGNTIYF

abundance: .
j_gene: TRBJ1-1
v_gene: TRBV6-1
CDR3aa: CASSGSWGVNTEAFF

abundance: medium-sized
j_gene: TRBJ1-6
v_gene: TRBV30
CDR3aa: CAWSDPRTANSPLHF

abundance: once
j_gene: TRBJ1-1
v_gene: TRBV6-4
CDR3aa: CASSPGTGRTEAFF

abundance: .
j_gene: TRBJ2-3
v_gene: TRBV6-4
CDR3aa: CASSHEGTAATDTQYF

abundance: .
j_gene: TRBJ2-5
v_gene: TRBV9
CDR3aa: CASSAGTSAETQYF

abundance: once
j_gene: TRBJ2-1
v_gene: TRBV7-8
CDR3aa: CASSLAPGAAVEQFF

abundance: .
j_gene: TRBJ1-1
v_gene: TRBV6-1
CDR3aa: CASRSTGMVAEAFF

abundance: .
j_gene: TRBJ2-1
v_gene: TRBV30
CDR3aa: CAWSGQDYNEQFF

abundance: .
j_gene: TRBJ2-3
v_gene: TRBV12-5
CDR3aa: CASGLVAGYSTDTQYF

abundance: .
j_gene: TRBJ1-5
v_gene: TRBV10-3
CDR3aa: CAISESMGQPQHF

abundance: large
j_gene: TRBJ2-3
v_gene: TRBV6-5
CDR3aa: CASSSGGNTQYF

abundance: few
j_gene: TRBJ2-5
v_gene: TRBV27
CDR3aa: CASSSQETQYF

abundance: .
j_gene: TRBJ1-1
v_gene: TRBV2
CDR3aa: CASSEEGPANTEAFF

abundance: .
j_gene: TRBJ1-3
v_gene: TRBV6-5
CDR3aa: CASSYRPPRTTIYF

abundance: once
j_gene: TRBJ1-6
v_gene: TRBV30
CDR3aa: CAWSLGGYNSPLHF

abundance: .
j_gene: TRBJ2-2
v_gene: TRBV19
CDR3aa: CASRPDRGGNTGELFF

abundance: .
j_gene: TRBJ1-6
v_gene: TRBV2
CDR3aa: CASNGQFNSPLHF

abundance: .
j_gene: TRBJ1-1
v_gene: TRBV6-1
CDR3aa: CASSEGWAGRTEAFF

abundance: once
j_gene: TRBJ2-1
v_gene: TRBV12-3/TRBV12-4
CDR3aa: CASSSDNEQFF

abundance: .
j_gene: TRBJ1-2
v_gene: TRBV14
CDR3aa: CASSRSRAGDQYGYTF

abundance: .
j_gene: TRBJ1-1
v_gene: TRBV25-1
CDR3aa: CASSDTGAGNTEAFF

abundance: .
j_gene: TRBJ1-2
v_gene: TRBV6-5
CDR3aa: CASSYLGRRGPEGYTF

abundance: .
j_gene: TRBJ1-2
v_gene: TRBV20-1
CDR3aa: CSANRGLDYGYTF

abundance: .
j_gene: TRBJ1-2
v_gene: TRBV7-9
CDR3aa: CASSLGTHTANYGYTF

abundance: .
j_gene: TRBJ1-6
v_gene: TRBV19
CDR3aa: CASTHNFIGNSPLHF

abundance: .
j_gene: TRBJ2-3
v_gene: TRBV2
CDR3aa: CASSEGGTGGTQYF

abundance: .
j_gene: TRBJ1-6
v_gene: TRBV5-4
CDR3aa: CASSSVGGYSPLHF

abundance: .
j_gene: TRBJ1-5
v_gene: TRBV7-8
CDR3aa: CASSLETFYSNQPQHF

abundance: .
j_gene: TRBJ1-5
v_gene: TRBV15
CDR3aa: CATSRDQRTGLNQPQHF

abundance: .
j_gene: TRBJ1-6
v_gene: TRBV30
CDR3aa: CAWSGGTEYSPLHF

abundance: .
j_gene: TRBJ1-3
v_gene: TRBV7-2
CDR3aa: CASSLYNIRGSGNTIYF

abundance: .
j_gene: TRBJ1-1
v_gene: TRBV2
CDR3aa: CASKTTSIFRNTEAFF

abundance: .
j_gene: TRBJ1-4
v_gene: TRBV6-1
CDR3aa: CASQAGGSNEKLFF

abundance: .
j_gene: TRBJ2-6
v_gene: TRBV12-3/TRBV12-4
CDR3aa: CASSFDSRSSGANVLTF

abundance: .
j_gene: TRBJ2-1
v_gene: TRBV7-2
CDR3aa: CASSYLRTVIDEQFF

abundance: .
j_gene: TRBJ1-1
v_gene: TRBV24-1
CDR3aa: CATSEARQGSNTEAFF

abundance: .
j_gene: TRBJ1-3
v_gene: TRBV6-1
CDR3aa: CASSPDRDGNTIYF

abundance: .
j_gene: TRBJ2-3
v_gene: TRBV20-1
CDR3aa: CSARGDTSTDTQYF

abundance: .
j_gene: TRBJ2-5
v_gene: TRBV7-9
CDR3aa: CASSRSGVPQETQYF

abundance: .
j_gene: TRBJ2-3
v_gene: TRBV12-3/TRBV12-4
CDR3aa: CASSLAGTSTVSTDTQYF

abundance: .
j_gene: TRBJ1-2
v_gene: TRBV7-9
CDR3aa: CASSFRDHWRGYTF

abundance: .
j_gene: TRBJ2-5
v_gene: TRBV5-1
CDR3aa: CASSSGGGAVKTQYF

abundance: .
j_gene: TRBJ1-2
v_gene: TRBV19
CDR3aa: CASSTRNYGYTF

abundance: .
j_gene: TRBJ2-5
v_gene: TRBV2
CDR3aa: CASSDWAQETQYF

abundance: .
j_gene: TRBJ2-4
v_gene: TRBV19
CDR3aa: CASSITGRARAKNIQYF

abundance: few
j_gene: TRBJ2-5
v_gene: TRBV4-1
CDR3aa: CASSLGRGGAQETQYF

abundance: once
j_gene: TRBJ1-2
v_gene: TRBV24-1
CDR3aa: CATRETGRSNYGYTF